Here is one TCR beta chain with its context. This clone was observed a single time. Its target antigen remains unknown. No base qualities exist here, and no much larger clone lies one base off it. Starting 14 to 28 days after the autologous transplant, patients began checkpoint therapy, which included ipilimumab at 1 mg/kg intravenously on day 1 of selected weeks. Nivolumab was administered at 3 mg/kg intravenously on day 1 of weeks 1, 4, 7, 10, and every two weeks through week 26. This was a Phase Ib clinical trial that tested ipilimumab plus nivolumab, given as combined checkpoint inhibition, for consolidation following autologous stem cell transplantation. V sheds 11 bases and J sheds 2 bases, leaving 18 bases between their ends. Taken from cysteine to phenylalanine, the CDR3 has 14 residues. Just CDR3 DNA is preserved here, 42 bases in frame from base 1. The germline V gene provides CDR1 MNHEY and CDR2 SVGAGI.

Library preparation used the immunoSEQ multiplex PCR assay. TCRdb mirrors the immuneACCESS table, restricted to in-frame sequences. Some clones are absent from its copies; in checked studies, under half trace to an unresolved V gene, and the reason for the others is unknown. Counted in this sample were some 43,000 clones; approximately 91% of them appeared once. Approximately 0.88% of the sample is held by the ten biggest clonotypes. These data are taken from a study of ipilimumab plus nivolumab after autologous stem cell transplantation (dated by TCRdb to the early 2020s). About the investigation overall: A median of roughly five ipilimumab doses and about eight nivolumab doses was received by trial patients. The intent-to-treat population of the trial was made up of a few dozen patients. High-risk transplant-naive patients and patients relapsing within 3 years of a first autologous transplant were included in the myeloma cohort. The trial enrolled patients with high-risk diffuse large B cell lymphoma, mature T cell lymphoma, or multiple myeloma undergoing autologous transplant.

On the study overall, not on this receptor specifically: Per the authors, a biologic rationale for further study of the post-transplant checkpoint inhibition approach was offered by T cell receptor repertoire, regulatory T cell phenotype and gut microbiota profiles. The authors concluded that, as post-transplant consolidation, combined checkpoint inhibition appeared tolerable.

The receptor chain draws on TRBV6-5 and TRBJ2-5; TRBD2 might be the D gene, on 6 matching bases. The specimen comprised PBMCs, sampled in a trial of ipilimumab plus nivolumab as post-transplant consolidation. The source of this sequence is a male donor with multiple myeloma. In nucleotides, the sequence is TGTGCCGTTGGATCGGGGGTTTTGCAAGAGACCCAGTACTTC. This codes for CAVGSGVLQETQYF.